The 8 T cell receptor beta chains below all came from one sample that was sequenced in a study of T cell repertoires in cytomegalovirus infection (dated by TCRdb to between 2019 and 2020). Sequencing took place on an Illumina HiSeq 1500. In-frame beta chains were kept once TCRdb had trimmed the public reads at Q25 with fastp and called clones with MiXCR. All rows with the same CDR3 protein become a single entry with the most common DNA and genes. The sample contains a few hundred thousand distinct CDR3 sequences, approximately 22% of them found a single time. Roughly 19% of the sample is held by the ten biggest clonotypes. The sample's treatment or condition label, decoded: in vitro stimulation with specific CMV peptide epitopes to enrich CMV-specific T cells. Their target antigens are unknown. The sequencing here drew on cultured PBMCs, taken from culture after CMV antigen stimulation. The receptors derive from a human donor in good health (CMV status not recorded). Some clones in this sample may be carry-over from other donors' samples.

This clonotype was observed many times. The chain combines TRBV6-1 with TRBJ2-4, with a possible D match to TRBD1 (7 bases). Germline V gene data show CDR1 as MNHNS and CDR2 as SASEGT. CDR3 size: 21 residues. Trimming shortened V by 6 bases and J by 0 bases, and 30 bases separated the two germline ends. CDR3 sequence (DNA): TGTGCCAGCAGCTCCAGTTACGCGGGACAGAGGACACTAATAGCCAAAAACATTCAGTACTTC. Protein product: CASSSSYAGQRTLIAKNIQYF.

The table lists this clonotype with a few counts. The CDR3 coding sequence is TGTGCCAGCAGCGAGTTAGCGGACTCCTACAATGAGCAGTTCTTC. It is translated as CASSELADSYNEQFF. The genes are TRBV7-9 and TRBJ2-1; D is perhaps TRBD2 (6 bases). Trimming took off 5 bases at V and 0 bases at J, with 11 bases between the two ends. In germline, CDR1 is SEHNR, CDR2 FQNEAQ (reference sequence). This CDR3 comprises 15 residues. The whole variable domain, filled in from reference TRBV7-9 and TRBJ2-1, reads DTGVSQNPRHKITKRGQNVTFRCDPISEHNRLYWYRQTLGQGPEFLTYFQNEAQLEKSRLLSDRFSAERPKGSFSTLEIQRTEQGDSAMYLCASSELADSYNEQFFGPGTRLTVL.

There are a few counts of this clonotype. The chain carries TRBV7-2 and TRBJ2-5; no definite D call. From germline, CDR1 is SGHTA and CDR2 FQGNSA. The CDR3 covers 14 residues. Deletions cut 2 bases from V and 1 base from J, with 8 bases between. Written as DNA, the CDR3 is TGTGCCAGCAGCTTACGGGCGGCCCAAGAGACCCAGTACTTC. It translates to CASSLRAAQETQYF. Filled out from reference TRBV7-2 and TRBJ2-5, the complete variable domain reads GAGVSQSPSNKVTEKGKDVELRCDPISGHTALYWYRQSLGQGLEFLIYFQGNSAPDKSGLPSDRFSAERTGGSVSTLTIQRTQQEDSAVYLCASSLRAAQETQYFGPGTRLLVL.

The CDR3 DNA is TGTGCCAGCAGCCACCAGGACAGCTCCTACGAGCAGTACGTC. Protein product: CASSHQDSSYEQYV. The chain couples TRBV5-4 to TRBJ2-7; possibly TRBD1 for D (6 bases). The CDR3 consists of 14 residues. V lost 4 bases and J lost 0, with 11 bases in between. CDR1 and CDR2 from the germline V gene are SGHNT and YYREEE (reference sequence).

This clonotype was seen many times. J is TRBJ2-7 and V is TRBV7-2; no reliable D call. Trimming left V 1 base short and J 3 bases short, with 1 base between. CDR1 and CDR2 from the germline V gene are SGHTA and FQGNSA. This CDR3 has 11 amino acids. The CDR3 reads CASSLDYEQYV. Here the CDR3 DNA reads TGTGCCAGCAGCTTAGACTACGAGCAGTACGTC.

The rearrangement links TRBV28 to TRBJ1-5; 8 positions match TRBD1. The V gene end was trimmed by 6 bases and the J gene end by 7 bases; junction bases not matched to a gene: 8. Germline loops: CDR1 MDHEN, CDR2 SYDVKM. The CDR3 has 14 residues. The CDR3, as DNA: TGTGCCAGCAGCGACAGGGGAATGAGGCAGCCCCAGCATTTT. Encoded protein: CASSDRGMRQPQHF. Together with reference TRBV28 and TRBJ1-5, the CDR3 gives the full variable domain: DVKVTQSSRYLVKRTGEKVFLECVQDMDHENMFWYRQDPGLGLRLIYFSYDVKMKEKGDIPEGYSVSREKKERFSLILESASTNQTSMYLCASSDRGMRQPQHFGDGTRLSIL.

V and J are TRBV28 and TRBJ2-3, with 7 bases fitting TRBD2. The CDR3 spans 18 residues. CDR1 MDHEN and CDR2 SYDVKM come from the germline V gene. J lost 0 bases, V lost 3 bases, and 12 bases had no gene match. This CDR3 is CASSFRDYKYTSTDTQYF. In nucleotides, the CDR3 is TGTGCCAGCAGTTTCAGGGACTATAAATACACTAGCACAGATACGCAGTATTTT.

This clonotype was counted only a few times. The chain carries TRBV19 and TRBJ1-6; the D is unclear. Germline CDR1 and CDR2: LNHDA and SQIVND (reference sequence). The CDR3 has 13 amino acids. The V end was cut by 3 bases, the J end by 7 bases, with 7 bases between. The CDR3 reads CASSIDVNSPLHF. Written as DNA, the CDR3 is TGTGCCAGTAGTATTGACGTGAATTCACCCCTCCACTTT.